The 14 T cell receptor beta chains reported below all come from one sample, sequenced in a study of early T cells in non-severe SARS-CoV-2 infection. TCRdb re-called the 5' RACE reads through MiXCR, storing one row per CDR3 protein. The sample lists roughly 20,000 distinct CDR3 sequences; more than 4.5% were seen once. Sample: whole blood. These receptors came from an adult who was a healthcare worker with PCR-confirmed SARS-CoV-2 infection or an uninfected control (not recorded which).

By share, this clonotype ranks as medium-sized. The chain recombines TRBV2 with TRBJ2-1, with unresolved D. Germline values: CDR1 SNHLY, CDR2 FYNNEI. Between the trimmed V and J ends, which lost 7 bases and 4 bases, there was a span of 5 bases. The CDR3 is made up of 11 amino acids. CDR3 residues: CASKRYNEQFF. The DNA for the CDR3 is TGTGCCAGCAAGAGGTACAATGAGCAGTTCTTC.

This clonotype was observed at least ten times. The V gene is TRBV28, the J gene TRBJ2-2; D is unclear. This CDR3 has 12 residues. The V end lost 7 bases, the J end lost 5 bases, and 8 bases lay between the germline ends. The V gene's germline CDR1 is MDHEN and CDR2 SYDVKM. Here the CDR3 reads CASNPRTGELFF. The CDR3 DNA is TGTGCCAGCAACCCACGGACCGGGGAGCTGTTTTTT.

This clonotype has ten or more counts. The chain couples TRBV29-1 to TRBJ1-4; the D is unclear. This CDR3 spans 13 amino acids. The germline CDR1 and CDR2 sequences are SQVTM and ANQGSEA. Deletions cut 1 base from V and 7 bases from J, with 10 bases between. The CDR3 region is CSVEVHGGEKLFF. In DNA, the CDR3 is TGCAGCGTTGAAGTTCACGGTGGTGAAAAACTGTTTTTT.

In its sample, this clonotype was seen many times. The chain employs TRBV7-3 and TRBJ2-1, with D possibly matching TRBD2 (5 bases). V lost 2 bases, J lost 8 bases, and 13 bases lay in between. This CDR3 region has 14 residues. The germline V gene encodes CDR1 SGHTA and CDR2 FQGTGA. The CDR3 DNA reads TGTGCCAGCAGCTTACCTAGCCGGGAACATGAGCAGTTCTTC. It is translated as CASSLPSREHEQFF.

This clonotype was detected ten times or more. This rearrangement joins TRBV6-1 to TRBJ1-1; perhaps TRBD1 as D (5 bases). The V gene's germline CDR1 is MNHNS and CDR2 SASEGT. The CDR3 spans 15 residues. V was trimmed by 2 bases and J by 4 bases, leaving 14 bases between them. This CDR3 reads CASSEMQGLATEAFF. CDR3 nucleotide sequence: TGTGCCAGCAGTGAAATGCAGGGTCTGGCCACTGAAGCTTTCTTT.

V usage is TRBV11-2 and J usage is TRBJ2-2; maybe TRBD2 (5 bases). This CDR3 contains 15 residues. The V and J ends lost 2 bases and 5 bases respectively, with 12 bases between them. Germline V CDR1 and CDR2: SGHAT, FQNNGV. Here the CDR3 reads CASSLMGVSTGELFF. CDR3 coding DNA: TGTGCCAGCAGCTTAATGGGAGTTAGTACCGGGGAGCTGTTTTTT.

In its sample, this clonotype ranks as medium-sized. One end of the junction does not line up with germline, which may come from a read error. V is TRBV29-1 and J is TRBJ2-1; D might be TRBD2 (6 bases). CDR3 length: 10 residues. The germline V gene has CDR1 SQVTM and CDR2 ANQGSEA. The CDR3 loop reads CSVGDLTLIF. The CDR3 DNA reads TGCAGCGTTGGGGACTTAACCCTTATCTTC.

This clonotype was recorded at least ten times. This chain connects TRBV30 to TRBJ1-5, with unresolved D. V lost 6 bases and J lost 3, with 12 bases in between. Germline V gene lookup returns CDR1 GTSNPN and CDR2 SVGIG (reference sequence). CDR3 length: 13 amino acids. The CDR3 reads CACDRSDNQPQHF. The CDR3 DNA is TGTGCCTGCGACCGGTCGGACAATCAGCCCCAGCATTTT. The full variable domain, rest sourced from reference TRBV30 and TRBJ1-5, is SQTIHQWPATLVQPVGSPLSLECTVEGTSNPNLYWYRQAAGRGLQLLFYSVGIGQISSEVPQNLSASRPQDRQFILSSKKLLLSDSGFYLCACDRSDNQPQHFGDGTRLSIL.

The chain couples TRBV7-6 to TRBJ2-5, with D perhaps TRBD2 (5 bases). V lost 3 bases and J 3 bases, leaving 8 bases between the germline ends. Germline assignment: CDR1 SGHVS and CDR2 FNYEAQ. This CDR3 contains 13 residues. The CDR3 DNA is TGTGCCAGCAGCTTGAACGGGGAAGAGACCCAGTACTTC. This codes for CASSLNGEETQYF. The full variable domain, with the rest looked up from reference TRBV7-6 and TRBJ2-5, is GAGVSQSPRYKVTKRGQDVALRCDPISGHVSLYWYRQALGQGPEFLTYFNYEAQQDKSGLPNDRFSAERPEGSISTLTIQRTEQRDSAMYRCASSLNGEETQYFGPGTRLLVL.

This clonotype was picked up many times. The chain recombines TRBV3-1 with TRBJ1-6; unclear D gene. Germline-derived CDR1 and CDR2 are LGHDT and YNNKEL (reference sequence). V dropped 0 bases and J dropped 7 bases, with 16 bases sitting between them. The CDR3 is 17 amino acids. CDR3 sequence: CASSQDWIAAGNSPLHF. The CDR3 DNA sequence: TGTGCCAGCAGCCAAGATTGGATTGCCGCGGGGAATTCACCCCTCCACTTT.

This clonotype was counted between two and nine times. The CDR3 reads CASSYISLTDTQYF. As DNA, the CDR3 is TGTGCCAGCAGTTATATTTCCCTCACAGATACGCAGTATTTT. The chain employs TRBV6-6 and TRBJ2-3; D remains ambiguous. Germline V gene sequence: CDR1 MNHNY, CDR2 SVGAGI (reference sequence). The V and J ends lost 3 bases and 2 bases respectively, with 9 bases between them. The CDR3 is 14 amino acids.

By sample share, this clonotype is medium-sized (0.01 to 0.1%). V and J are TRBV7-9 and TRBJ1-1, with D unclear. V lost 2 bases and J lost 1, with 8 bases in between. The CDR3 runs 14 residues. Germline CDR1 is SEHNR and CDR2 is FQNEAQ (reference sequence). CDR3 sequence reads: CASSLRQSNTEAFF. The CDR3 DNA follows: TGTGCCAGCAGCTTAAGGCAGTCGAACACTGAAGCTTTCTTT.

This clonotype was counted many times. This rearrangement joins TRBV5-1 to TRBJ2-7; D is undetermined. CDR3 size: 13 residues. Germline V gene data show CDR1 as SGHRS and CDR2 as YFSETQ. V lost 2 bases, J lost 0 bases, and 6 bases lay in between. Here the CDR3 DNA reads TGCGCCAGCAGCTTCGGTTACTCCTACGAGCAGTACTTC. Translated: CASSFGYSYEQYF.

This clonotype was recorded a few times. CDR3: CASSPLGAITGELFF. The CDR3 nucleotides are TGTGCCAGCTCACCACTGGGGGCGATCACCGGGGAGCTGTTTTTT. The V and J genes are TRBV18 and TRBJ2-2, with D possibly being TRBD1 (6 bases). Looked up from germline, CDR1 is KGHSH and CDR2 is LQKENI. The length of the CDR3 is 15 residues. V was pared by 1 base and J by 4 bases, with 10 bases between.